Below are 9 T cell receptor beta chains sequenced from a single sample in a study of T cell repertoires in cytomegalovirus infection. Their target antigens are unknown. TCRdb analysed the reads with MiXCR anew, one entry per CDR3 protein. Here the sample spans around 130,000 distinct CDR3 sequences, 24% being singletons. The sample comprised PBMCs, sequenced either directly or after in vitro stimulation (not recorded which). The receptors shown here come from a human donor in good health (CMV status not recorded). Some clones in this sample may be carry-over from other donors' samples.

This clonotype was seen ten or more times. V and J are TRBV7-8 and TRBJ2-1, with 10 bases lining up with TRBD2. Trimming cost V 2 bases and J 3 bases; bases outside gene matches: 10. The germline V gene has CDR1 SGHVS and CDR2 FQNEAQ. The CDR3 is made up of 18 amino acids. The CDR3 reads CASSLSASGSLYYNEQFF. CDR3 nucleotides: TGTGCCAGCAGCTTATCGGCTAGCGGGAGTCTCTACTACAATGAGCAGTTCTTC.

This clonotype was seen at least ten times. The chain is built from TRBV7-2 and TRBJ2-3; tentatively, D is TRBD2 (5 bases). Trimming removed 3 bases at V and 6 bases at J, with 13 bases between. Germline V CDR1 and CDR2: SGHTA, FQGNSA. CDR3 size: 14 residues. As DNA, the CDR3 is TGTGCCAGCAGCTTCACACGGGATGTTGATACGCAGTATTTT. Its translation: CASSFTRDVDTQYF.

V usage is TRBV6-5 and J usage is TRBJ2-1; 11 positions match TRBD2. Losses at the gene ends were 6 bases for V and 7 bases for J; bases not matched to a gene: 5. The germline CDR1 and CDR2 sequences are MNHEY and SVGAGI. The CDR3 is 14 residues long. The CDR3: CASRGRLAGNEQFF. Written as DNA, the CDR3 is TGTGCCAGCAGGGGCAGACTAGCGGGAAATGAGCAGTTCTTC.

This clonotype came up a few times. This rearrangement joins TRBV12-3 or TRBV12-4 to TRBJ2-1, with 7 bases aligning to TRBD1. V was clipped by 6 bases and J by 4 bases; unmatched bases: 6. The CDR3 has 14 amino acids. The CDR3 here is CASRTGMGYNEQFF. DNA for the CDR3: TGTGCCAGCAGGACAGGGATGGGTTACAATGAGCAGTTCTTC.

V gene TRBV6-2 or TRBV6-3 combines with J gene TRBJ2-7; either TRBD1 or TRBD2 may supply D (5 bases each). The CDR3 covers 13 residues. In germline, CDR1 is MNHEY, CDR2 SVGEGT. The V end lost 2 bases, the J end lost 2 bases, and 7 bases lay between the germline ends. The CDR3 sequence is CASSYGGPYEQYF. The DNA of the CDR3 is TGTGCCAGCAGTTACGGGGGACCCTACGAGCAGTACTTC.

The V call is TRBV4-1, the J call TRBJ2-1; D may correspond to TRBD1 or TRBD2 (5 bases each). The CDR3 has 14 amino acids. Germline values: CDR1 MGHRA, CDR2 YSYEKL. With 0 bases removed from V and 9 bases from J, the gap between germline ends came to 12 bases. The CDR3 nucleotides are TGCGCCAGCAGCCAAGATATGGGGGAGAGTGAGCAGTTCTTC. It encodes CASSQDMGESEQFF.

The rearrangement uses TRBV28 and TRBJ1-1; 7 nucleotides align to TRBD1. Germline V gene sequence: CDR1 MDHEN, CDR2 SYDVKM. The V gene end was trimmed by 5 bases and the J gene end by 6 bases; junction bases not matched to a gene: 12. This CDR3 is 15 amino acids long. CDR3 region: CASSRFRDSKAEAFF. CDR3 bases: TGTGCCAGCAGTCGCTTCCGGGACAGTAAGGCTGAAGCTTTCTTT.

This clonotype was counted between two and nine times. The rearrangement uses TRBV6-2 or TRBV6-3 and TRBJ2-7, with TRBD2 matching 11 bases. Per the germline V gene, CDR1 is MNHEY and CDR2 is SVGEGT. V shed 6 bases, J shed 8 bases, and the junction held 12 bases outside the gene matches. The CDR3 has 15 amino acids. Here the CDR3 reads CASSRGLAGDSKQYV. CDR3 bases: TGTGCCAGCAGCCGCGGACTAGCGGGTGACTCCAAGCAGTACGTC.

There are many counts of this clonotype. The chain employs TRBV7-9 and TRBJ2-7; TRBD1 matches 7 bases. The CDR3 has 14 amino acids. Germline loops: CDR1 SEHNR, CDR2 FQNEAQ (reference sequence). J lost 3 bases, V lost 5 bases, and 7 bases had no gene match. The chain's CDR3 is CASSPGTAIYEQYF. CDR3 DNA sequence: TGTGCCAGCAGCCCGGGGACAGCGATCTACGAGCAGTACTTC. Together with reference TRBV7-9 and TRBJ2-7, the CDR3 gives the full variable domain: DTGVSQNPRHKITKRGQNVTFRCDPISEHNRLYWYRQTLGQGPEFLTYFQNEAQLEKSRLLSDRFSAERPKGSFSTLEIQRTEQGDSAMYLCASSPGTAIYEQYFGPGTRLTVT.